These 2 T cell receptor beta chains were all obtained from the same sample, sequenced in a study of OX40 agonist ivuxolimab in advanced cancers. Here immunoSEQ multiplex PCR was the method, and the copy in TCRdb shows in-frame clones only, minus some. This repertoire shows fewer than 4,000 clones, roughly nine tenths found once; its top ten account for around 2%. The source was CD4+ or CD8+ T cells sorted from blood, collected in a trial of the OX40 agonist ivuxolimab. These receptors were taken from an adult with an advanced solid tumor such as melanoma, head and neck, liver or kidney cancer.

This sequence joins TRBV5-6 and TRBJ2-7; D may be TRBD2 (5 bases). V was cut by 0 bases and J by 6 bases, with 10 bases left in between. The CDR3 has 13 amino acids. Germline values: CDR1 SGHDT, CDR2 YYEEEE. CDR3 in amino acids: CASSLGPAGEQYF. The CDR3, as DNA: TGTGCCAGCAGCTTGGGGCCCGCGGGCGAGCAGTACTTC.

This clone was counted a single time. This chain connects TRBV2 to TRBJ1-2; possible D gene TRBD1, 5 bases. The germline CDR1 and CDR2 sequences are SNHLY and FYNNEI. The ends were cut back, 2 bases at V and 1 base at J, with 11 bases in the middle. This CDR3 region has 15 residues. CDR3 region: CASSERGRSNYGYTF. The CDR3 region has the DNA TGTGCCAGCAGTGAACGGGGCAGGAGTAACTATGGCTACACCTTC.